The 2 T cell receptor beta chains in this list originate from one sample, sequenced in a study of memory CD4+ T cells and cytomegalovirus serostatus. The data were produced by immunoSEQ multiplex PCR, yet TCRdb's version contains in-frame clones alone and is incomplete. The table lists over 35,000 clones, around four fifths of them singletons. Single viable CD3+CD4+CD8-CD45RO+ cells were sorted as the memory CD4+ T cells. The specimen sequenced was memory CD4+ T cells from blood. The receptors stem from an adult in good health and CMV-seronegative.

The CDR3 reads CASSQVLAASTGELFF. The CDR3 DNA reads as TGTGCCAGCAGCCAAGTACTAGCGGCGAGCACCGGGGAGCTGTTTTTT. The chain carries TRBV5-8 and TRBJ2-2, with 8 bases lining up with TRBD2. Germline V gene lookup returns CDR1 SGHTS and CDR2 YDEGEE. The length of the CDR3 is 16 residues. V was pared by 4 bases and J by 4 bases, with 9 bases of the junction left unmatched.

The chain combines TRBV19 with TRBJ1-6, with 8 bases identical to TRBD1. The junction had 2 bases not matched to a gene; V was cut back by 5 bases and J by 5 bases. The germline V gene encodes CDR1 LNHDA and CDR2 SQIVND (reference sequence). CDR3 size: 14 residues. CDR3 loop: CASSWTGNNSPLHF. CDR3 nucleotide sequence: TGTGCCAGTAGTTGGACAGGGAATAATTCACCCCTCCACTTT.